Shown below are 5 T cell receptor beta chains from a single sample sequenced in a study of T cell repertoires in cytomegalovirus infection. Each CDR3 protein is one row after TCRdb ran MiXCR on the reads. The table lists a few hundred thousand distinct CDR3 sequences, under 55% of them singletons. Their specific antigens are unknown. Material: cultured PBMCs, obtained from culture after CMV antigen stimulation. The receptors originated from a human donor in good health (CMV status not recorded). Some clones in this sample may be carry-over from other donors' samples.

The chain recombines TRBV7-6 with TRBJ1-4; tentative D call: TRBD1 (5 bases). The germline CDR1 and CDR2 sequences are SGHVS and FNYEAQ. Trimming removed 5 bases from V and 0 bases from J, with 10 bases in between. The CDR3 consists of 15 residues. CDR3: CASSSLGPTNEKLFF. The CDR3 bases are TGTGCCAGCAGCAGCTTGGGACCAACTAATGAAAAACTGTTTTTT.

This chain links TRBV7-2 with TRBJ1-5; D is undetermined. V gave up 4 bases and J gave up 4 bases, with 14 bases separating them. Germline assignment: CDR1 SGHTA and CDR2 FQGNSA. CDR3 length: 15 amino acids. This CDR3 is CASSSHSGVNQPQHF. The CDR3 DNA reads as TGTGCCAGCAGCTCCCATTCCGGGGTTAATCAGCCCCAGCATTTT.

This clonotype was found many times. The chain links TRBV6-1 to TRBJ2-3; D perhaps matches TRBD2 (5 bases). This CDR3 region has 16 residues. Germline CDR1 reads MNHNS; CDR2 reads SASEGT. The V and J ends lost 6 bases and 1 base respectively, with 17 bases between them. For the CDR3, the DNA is TGTGCCAGCAGGCCTTTGCCGGGAAGGGGCACAGATACGCAGTATTTT. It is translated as CASRPLPGRGTDTQYF.

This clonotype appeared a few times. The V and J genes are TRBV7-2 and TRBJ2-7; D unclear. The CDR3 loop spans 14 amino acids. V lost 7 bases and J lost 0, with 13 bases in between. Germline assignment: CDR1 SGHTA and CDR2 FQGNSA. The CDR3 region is CASTTWVSSYEQYF. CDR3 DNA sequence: TGTGCCAGCACCACATGGGTGAGCTCCTACGAGCAGTACTTC.

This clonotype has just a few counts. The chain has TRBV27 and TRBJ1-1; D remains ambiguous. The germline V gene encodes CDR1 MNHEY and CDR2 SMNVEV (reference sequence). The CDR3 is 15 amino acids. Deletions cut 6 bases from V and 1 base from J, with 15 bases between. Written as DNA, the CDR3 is TGTGCCAGCAGATTAAGTTGGGTGGCGAACACTGAAGCTTTCTTT. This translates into CASRLSWVANTEAFF.